A single sample gave rise to the 10 T cell receptor beta chains below, sequenced in a study of EBV T-cell therapy then PD-1 blockade in nasopharyngeal carcinoma. Libraries were prepared by immunoSEQ multiplex PCR; TCRdb keeps only in-frame clonotypes and omits some of them. The sample includes about 23,000 clones, 84% of them seen just once. Treatment specified: AdE1-LMPpoly-expanded autologous EBV-specific T-cell therapy followed by anti-PD-1 nivolumab. No cognate antigen is known for these TCRs. The sample consisted of CD8+ T cells from blood, taken at day 61 from a patient whose treatment included autologous EBV-specific T cells and nivolumab. All receptors come from a man aged 35 to 55 with nasopharyngeal carcinoma.

DNA for the CDR3: TGTGCCAGCAGCTTCGCCGGGACGGCCGACACAGATACGCAGTATTTT. Translation: CASSFAGTADTDTQYF. This chain connects TRBV7-9 to TRBJ2-3; either TRBD1 or TRBD2 may supply D (5 bases each). Germline loops: CDR1 SEHNR, CDR2 FQNEAQ (reference sequence). This CDR3 comprises 16 residues. V was shortened by 3 bases and J by 2 bases, with 15 bases between the two germline ends.

The chain couples TRBV5-4 to TRBJ2-2; TRBD1 or TRBD2 may be the D gene (5 bases each). This CDR3 comprises 15 residues. V lost 3 bases to trimming and J lost 6 bases, with 15 bases between them. Germline CDR1 is SGHNT and CDR2 is YYREEE (reference sequence). The CDR3, as DNA: TGTGCCAGCAGCTGGGACCAGGATTCTTCCGGGGAGCTGTTTTTT. Translating it yields CASSWDQDSSGELFF. Supplemented by reference TRBV5-4 and TRBJ2-2, the full variable domain reads ETGVTQSPTHLIKTRGQQVTLRCSSQSGHNTVSWYQQALGQGPQFIFQYYREEENGRGNFPPRFSGLQFPNYSSELNVNALELDDSALYLCASSWDQDSSGELFFGEGSRLTVL.

This rearrangement joins TRBV24-1 to TRBJ2-7; 9 bases fit TRBD1. The CDR3 runs to 16 residues. J lost 2 bases, V lost 5 bases, and 9 bases had no gene match. Germline V gene lookup returns CDR1 KGHDR and CDR2 SFDVKD. CDR3 in DNA: TGTGCCACCAGTGGGCCACGGACAGGGGAAACCTACGAGCAGTACTTC. It codes for CATSGPRTGETYEQYF.

The V call is TRBV30, the J call TRBJ1-4, with D uncertain. Germline V gene sequence: CDR1 GTSNPN, CDR2 SVGIG (reference sequence). Trimming took off 0 bases at V and 5 bases at J, with 10 bases between the two ends. The CDR3 has 14 amino acids. The CDR3 protein is CAWSVLYLNEKLFF. In DNA form, the CDR3 reads TGTGCCTGGAGTGTACTATACTTGAATGAAAAACTGTTTTTT.

This chain joins TRBV7-3 and TRBJ2-1; D gene unclear. The CDR3 runs 15 residues. The germline gives CDR1 SGHTA, CDR2 FQGTGA. Trimming took 0 bases from V and 1 from J, leaving 7 bases between them. CDR3 protein: CASSLTPRSYNEQFF. CDR3 nucleotides: TGTGCCAGCAGCTTAACCCCGAGGTCCTACAATGAGCAGTTCTTC. The whole variable domain, remainder taken from reference TRBV7-3 and TRBJ2-1, is GAGVSQTPSNKVTEKGKYVELRCDPISGHTALYWYRQSLGQGPEFLIYFQGTGAADDSGLPNDRFFAVRPEGSVSTLKIQRTERGDSAVYLCASSLTPRSYNEQFFGPGTRLTVL.

This clone was recorded once. The chain links TRBV6-5 to TRBJ2-1; 7 bases match TRBD1. There are 13 residues in the CDR3. The germline gives CDR1 MNHEY, CDR2 SVGAGI. V gave up 5 bases and J gave up 12 bases; unmatched junction bases: 10. The CDR3 spells CASSRYRDSRQFF. CDR3 nucleotide sequence: TGTGCCAGCAGTCGTTACCGGGACAGTAGGCAGTTCTTC.

The chain uses TRBV4-2 and TRBJ2-2; TRBD2 matches at 9 bases. Losses at the gene ends were 5 bases for V and 8 bases for J; bases not matched to a gene: 12. CDR1 is LGHNA and CDR2 is YNFKEQ in the germline V gene. The length of the CDR3 is 16 residues. The DNA for the CDR3 is TGTGCCAGCAGCTCCCCGCCGCGGGGGGGGGCGGGGGAGCTGTTTTTT. It translates to CASSSPPRGGAGELFF.

This rearrangement joins TRBV7-8 to TRBJ1-5; TRBD1 agrees at 11 bases. The junction had 6 bases not matched to a gene; V was cut back by 1 base and J by 7 bases. The CDR3 is 16 amino acids. Germline CDR1 and CDR2: SGHVS and FQNEAQ. The CDR3 protein is CASSLGRTGGRQPQHF. The CDR3, as DNA: TGTGCCAGCAGCTTAGGAAGGACAGGGGGCAGGCAGCCCCAGCATTTT.

This sequence joins TRBV7-8 and TRBJ2-2; perhaps TRBD1 as D (6 bases). CDR3 length: 16 amino acids. The germline V gene encodes CDR1 SGHVS and CDR2 FQNEAQ. Trimming shortened V by 5 bases and J by 6 bases, and 19 bases separated the two germline ends. The CDR3 DNA sequence: TGTGCCAGCAGCCATAAACAGGGTTTTTTCCCCGGGGAGCTGTTTTTT. Translating gives CASSHKQGFFPGELFF.

This chain links TRBV6-4 with TRBJ2-3, with TRBD2 matching 13 bases. The V and J ends lost 2 bases and 4 bases, in that order; junction bases with no gene match: 0. The CDR3 is made up of 15 amino acids. Germline V gene lookup returns CDR1 MRHNA and CDR2 SNTAGT. The CDR3 protein is CASSDTSGGADTQYF. The CDR3 DNA is TGTGCCAGCAGTGACACTAGCGGGGGGGCAGATACGCAGTATTTT.